This T cell receptor (beta chain) came from a study of regulatory T cells in long-lasting Graves disease. Time point denoted: persistent/refractory GD, antithyroid drugs over 5 years with positive TRAb. Preparation of the TCR library used RNA extracted from PBMCs. According to the study, TCR beta libraries were built with iRepertoire HTBI primers and CDR3-region Arm-PCR. TCRdb re-derived calls from the multiplex PCR reads in MiXCR, one entry per CDR3 protein. The data show 400,000 to 500,000 distinct CDR3 sequences, 20% to 25% seen once. This clonotype has more than one count but fewer than ten. The V gene's germline CDR1 is SEHNR and CDR2 FQNEAQ (reference sequence). V dropped 8 bases and J dropped 1 base, with 9 bases sitting between them. The CDR3 contains 13 residues.

The material sequenced was peripheral blood mononuclear cells (PBMCs), taken when the disease was refractory, from a patient treated with antithyroid drugs. The receptor was derived from a female donor with Graves disease. The chain couples TRBV7-9 to TRBJ2-4; perhaps TRBD1 as D (5 bases). The CDR3 nucleotides are TGTGCCAGCGGCAGGGTGGCCAAAAACATTCAGTACTTC. It is translated as CASGRVAKNIQYF.